This T cell receptor beta chain is drawn from a study of blood T cell repertoires in COVID-19. The table came from immunoSEQ multiplex PCR; TCRdb's copy has only in-frame clones and leaves some out. Here the sample spans about 200,000 clones, approximately 89% being singletons. Germline CDR1 reads SGHAT; CDR2 reads FQNNGV. The CDR3 contains 17 residues. The V and J ends lost 1 base and 6 bases, in that order; junction bases with no gene match: 11. Sequenced input: peripheral blood. The receptor was isolated from a woman aged 40 to 55 with acute or convalescent COVID-19. The chain links TRBV11-2 to TRBJ2-2; TRBD2 aligns across 7 bases. CDR3 sequence: CASSLALQRGAAGELFF. The DNA of the CDR3 is TGTGCCAGCAGCTTAGCGTTACAGCGGGGAGCGGCCGGGGAGCTGTTTTTT.